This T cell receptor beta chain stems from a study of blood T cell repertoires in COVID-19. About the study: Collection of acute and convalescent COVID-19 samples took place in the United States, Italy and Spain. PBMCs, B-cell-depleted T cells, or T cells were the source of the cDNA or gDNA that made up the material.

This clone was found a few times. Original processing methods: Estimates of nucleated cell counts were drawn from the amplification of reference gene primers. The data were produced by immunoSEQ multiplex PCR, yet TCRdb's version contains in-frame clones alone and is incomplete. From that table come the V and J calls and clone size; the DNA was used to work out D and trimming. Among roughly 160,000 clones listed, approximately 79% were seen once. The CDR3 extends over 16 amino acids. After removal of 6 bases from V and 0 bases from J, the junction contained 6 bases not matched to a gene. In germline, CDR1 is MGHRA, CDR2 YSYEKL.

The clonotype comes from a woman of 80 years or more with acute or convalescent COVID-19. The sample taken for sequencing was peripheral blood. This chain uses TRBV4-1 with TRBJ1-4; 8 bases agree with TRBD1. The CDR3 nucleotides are TGCGCCAGCAGTCGACAGGGGCTTTCAACTAATGAAAAACTGTTTTTT. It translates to CASSRQGLSTNEKLFF.